A single sample is the source of the 26 T cell receptor beta chains below, sequenced in a study of response to subunit inactivated influenza vaccine. In TCRdb, the RT-PCR reads were re-called with MiXCR into one record per CDR3 protein. The data show roughly 160,000 distinct CDR3 sequences, roughly 11% seen once. The sequenced sample was non-naive T cells sorted from PBMCs, obtained more than 35 days after vaccination. These receptor sequences come from a man aged 50 or older who received an inactivated influenza vaccine.

The chain uses TRBV12-3 or TRBV12-4 and TRBJ2-5; 10 nucleotides agree with TRBD2. V was clipped by 6 bases and J by 5 bases; unmatched bases: 9. This CDR3 region has 15 residues. This CDR3 is CASRPSGGYTETQYF. The CDR3 DNA is TGTGCCAGCAGACCTAGCGGGGGATATACGGAGACCCAGTACTTC.

This clonotype was detected a few times. The rearrangement links TRBV11-2 to TRBJ2-6, with D possibly being TRBD2 (5 bases). Trimming removed 5 bases from V and 0 bases from J, with 8 bases in between. Germline V gene data show CDR1 as SGHAT and CDR2 as FQNNGV. The CDR3 is made up of 15 amino acids. In nucleotides, the CDR3 is TGTGCCAGCAGCCGCGAGGGCTCTGGGGCCAACGTCCTGACTTTC. Amino acid sequence: CASSREGSGANVLTF.

This clonotype was counted between two and nine times. J is TRBJ1-6 and V is TRBV28, with no clear D. Germline CDR1 is MDHEN and CDR2 is SYDVKM. The CDR3 length is 14 residues. Between the trimmed V and J ends, which lost 7 bases and 7 bases, there was a span of 14 bases. The CDR3 reads CASNNRVGNSPLHF. In DNA form, the CDR3 reads TGTGCCAGCAACAACCGGGTAGGAAATTCACCCCTCCACTTT.

This clonotype was recorded at least ten times. CDR3 in amino acids: CASSLEAGRKTQYF. The DNA of the CDR3 is TGCGCCAGCAGCTTGGAGGCAGGGAGGAAGACCCAGTACTTC. V and J are TRBV5-1 and TRBJ2-5, with a possible D match to TRBD2 (6 bases). Between the trimmed V and J ends, which lost 0 bases and 6 bases, there was a span of 12 bases. Germline-derived CDR1 and CDR2 are SGHRS and YFSETQ. This CDR3 spans 14 amino acids.

This clonotype was counted ten times or more. The chain employs TRBV20-1 and TRBJ2-7; tentative D call: TRBD1 (6 bases). The ends were cut back, 1 base at V and 2 bases at J, with 15 bases in the middle. Looked up from germline, CDR1 is DFQATT and CDR2 is SNEGSKA (reference sequence). The CDR3 totals 15 residues. The CDR3 DNA sequence: TGCAGTGCTAGAGTGTCACAGGGTTCCCCCTACGAGCAGTACTTC. Protein sequence: CSARVSQGSPYEQYF.

This chain connects TRBV20-1 to TRBJ2-3; TRBD2 aligns across 10 bases. The CDR3 length is 17 residues. The germline CDR1 and CDR2 sequences are DFQATT and SNEGSKA (reference sequence). V shed 1 base, J shed 8 bases, and the junction held 15 bases outside the gene matches. The CDR3 bases are TGCAGTGCTAGAGCTGGGCGGAGACTAGCGGGTGGGGTTACGCAGTATTTT. This gives the protein CSARAGRRLAGGVTQYF.

This clonotype was recorded a few times. The chain combines TRBV11-2 with TRBJ2-1, with 8 bases aligning to TRBD1. V gave up 5 bases and J gave up 0 bases; unmatched junction bases: 6. CDR1 is SGHAT and CDR2 is FQNNGV in the germline V gene. This CDR3 is 16 amino acids long. The CDR3 DNA reads as TGTGCCAGCAGCGTATCGACAGGGGCCTCCTACAATGAGCAGTTCTTC. Residues: CASSVSTGASYNEQFF.

This clonotype was counted only a few times. This CDR3 reads CASDTEPGLADNEQFF. CDR3 coding DNA: TGTGCCAGCGACACAGAACCGGGACTAGCGGACAATGAGCAGTTCTTC. The chain is built from TRBV2 and TRBJ2-1, with 11 bases fitting TRBD2. The CDR3 extends over 16 amino acids. The V gene end was trimmed by 8 bases and the J gene end by 5 bases; junction bases not matched to a gene: 11. Germline lookup yields CDR1 SNHLY and CDR2 FYNNEI.

The chain carries TRBV7-3 and TRBJ1-3, with D uncertain. The CDR3 consists of 13 residues. V was trimmed by 4 bases and J by 0 bases, leaving 4 bases between them. Germline V gene lookup returns CDR1 SGHTA and CDR2 FQGTGA. CDR3: CASSSTSGNTIYF. CDR3 sequence (DNA): TGTGCCAGCAGCTCCACCTCTGGAAACACCATATATTTT.

This clonotype was seen many times. The V gene is TRBV9, the J gene TRBJ2-2, with D uncertain. The CDR3 runs to 14 residues. Germline values: CDR1 SGDLS, CDR2 YYNGEE. Trimming left V 0 bases short and J 4 bases short, with 7 bases between. The CDR3 DNA sequence: TGTGCCAGCAGCGTAGCTACCCCCACCGGGGAGCTGTTTTTT. It specifies CASSVATPTGELFF.

This clonotype was counted ten times or more. The V and J genes are TRBV28 and TRBJ1-5; D ambiguous. CDR1 and CDR2 from the germline V gene are MDHEN and SYDVKM. The germline V and J ends were trimmed by 7 bases and 2 bases, with 9 bases remaining between them. The CDR3 length is 13 residues. This CDR3 reads CASTQAGNQPQHF. For the CDR3, the DNA is TGTGCCAGCACCCAAGCCGGCAATCAGCCCCAGCATTTT.

The V gene is TRBV7-2, the J gene TRBJ2-7; 10 bases are a match to TRBD2. Germline CDR1 is SGHTA and CDR2 is FQGNSA. After removal of 1 base from V and 10 bases from J, the junction contained 4 bases not matched to a gene. The CDR3 consists of 13 residues. For the CDR3, the DNA is TGTGCCAGCAGCTTAGGGGGGACTAGCGTCCAGTACTTC. Translating it yields CASSLGGTSVQYF.

This clonotype occurred a few times. The V and J genes are TRBV28 and TRBJ2-2; D is possibly TRBD1 (6 bases). Deletions cut 11 bases from V and 2 bases from J, with 12 bases between. The germline CDR1 and CDR2 sequences are MDHEN and SYDVKM. This CDR3 has 13 amino acids. The CDR3 region is CAVGDTNTGELFF. The CDR3, as DNA: TGTGCCGTAGGGGACACAAACACCGGGGAGCTGTTTTTT.

The chain is built from TRBV5-6 and TRBJ2-5; no definite D call. Germline V gene data show CDR1 as SGHDT and CDR2 as YYEEEE. V lost 3 bases and J 2 bases, leaving 8 bases between the germline ends. The CDR3 runs 13 residues. CDR3 loop: CASSWEVQETQYF. The CDR3 nucleotides are TGTGCCAGCAGCTGGGAAGTTCAAGAGACCCAGTACTTC. The complete variable domain, with remaining parts taken from reference TRBV5-6 and TRBJ2-5, reads DAGVTQSPTHLIKTRGQQVTLRCSPKSGHDTVSWYQQALGQGPQFIFQYYEEEERQRGNFPDRFSGHQFPNYSSELNVNALLLGDSALYLCASSWEVQETQYFGPGTRLLVL.

CDR3 nucleotides: TGTGCCAGCAGTGAAGCAGGGTGGGGTGGCTACACCTTC. Translation: CASSEAGWGGYTF. The gene calls are TRBV2 and TRBJ1-2; no reliable D call. The CDR3 sequence is 13 residues long. V dropped 0 bases and J dropped 7 bases, with 9 bases sitting between them. CDR1 and CDR2 from the germline V gene are SNHLY and FYNNEI.

This clonotype was seen repeatedly, ten times or more. The chain is built from TRBV28 and TRBJ2-5; D may be TRBD1 or TRBD2 (5 bases each). V was pared by 8 bases and J by 5 bases, with 15 bases between. The CDR3 runs to 13 residues. Germline loops: CDR1 MDHEN, CDR2 SYDVKM. CDR3 coding DNA: TGTGCCAGCCGTACCTCCGGGACGGAGACCCAGTACTTC. It yields the protein CASRTSGTETQYF.

This clonotype was observed a handful of times. The chain couples TRBV25-1 to TRBJ2-7; tentative D call: TRBD1 (5 bases). CDR3 size: 14 residues. Germline V CDR1 and CDR2: MGHDK, SYGVNS. V dropped 1 base and J dropped 10 bases, with 17 bases sitting between them. The CDR3 DNA is TGTGCCAGCAGTGAATCTTTTAAGGGCCAGGGACAGTACTTC. It yields the protein CASSESFKGQGQYF.

This clonotype appeared many times. The chain employs TRBV7-9 and TRBJ2-1; D is unclear. Between the trimmed V and J ends, which lost 4 bases and 0 bases, there was a span of 10 bases. This CDR3 region has 15 residues. CDR1 and CDR2 (germline): SEHNR, FQNEAQ (reference sequence). The CDR3 DNA sequence: TGTGCCAGCAGCTACTATCGGAGCTCCTACAATGAGCAGTTCTTC. This gives the protein CASSYYRSSYNEQFF.

This rearrangement joins TRBV12-3 or TRBV12-4 to TRBJ2-3, with D hard to call. V gave up 4 bases and J gave up 4 bases, with 15 bases separating them. The CDR3 is made up of 15 amino acids. Written as DNA, the CDR3 is TGTGCCAGCAGTTCGCTAACGGTTCTCGCAGATACGCAGTATTTT. It encodes CASSSLTVLADTQYF.

This clonotype occurred a few times. The V call is TRBV5-6, the J call TRBJ2-7; D remains ambiguous. Germline CDR1 is SGHDT and CDR2 is YYEEEE. Trimming shortened V by 4 bases and J by 2 bases, and 13 bases separated the two germline ends. The CDR3 contains 14 residues. CDR3 DNA: TGTGCCAGCAGCCCTCAAGACGGTGCCTACGAGCAGTACTTC. Translated: CASSPQDGAYEQYF.

This clonotype was recorded a few times. The chain is built from TRBV7-9 and TRBJ1-2; no reliable D call. CDR1 and CDR2 from the germline V gene are SEHNR and FQNEAQ (reference sequence). The V and J ends lost 5 bases and 0 bases respectively, with 10 bases between them. The length of the CDR3 is 14 residues. The CDR3 DNA sequence: TGTGCCAGCAGCGGGGAGGGCCCTAACTATGGCTACACCTTC. Protein sequence: CASSGEGPNYGYTF. Full variable domain (missing parts from reference TRBV7-9 and TRBJ1-2): DTGVSQNPRHKITKRGQNVTFRCDPISEHNRLYWYRQTLGQGPEFLTYFQNEAQLEKSRLLSDRFSAERPKGSFSTLEIQRTEQGDSAMYLCASSGEGPNYGYTFGSGTRLTVV.

This clonotype was seen a few times. This chain uses TRBV9 with TRBJ2-2; the D is unclear. Looked up from germline, CDR1 is SGDLS and CDR2 is YYNGEE. Deletions cut 0 bases from V and 0 bases from J, with 3 bases between. This CDR3 region has 14 residues. The CDR3 loop reads CASSVATNTGELFF. In DNA, the CDR3 is TGTGCCAGCAGCGTAGCCACGAACACCGGGGAGCTGTTTTTT.

V gene TRBV3-1 combines with J gene TRBJ2-3; no firm D call. The CDR3 totals 13 residues. Germline CDR1 and CDR2: LGHDT and YNNKEL (reference sequence). V was clipped by 1 base and J by 1 base, with 3 bases between them. The CDR3 DNA sequence: TGTGCCAGCAGCCAAGCGGGCACAGATACGCAGTATTTT. Its translation is CASSQAGTDTQYF.

This clonotype was counted between two and nine times. This rearrangement joins TRBV10-3 to TRBJ2-5; possibly TRBD2 for D (5 bases). The germline V and J ends were trimmed by 6 bases and 3 bases, with 11 bases remaining between them. Looked up from germline, CDR1 is ENHRY and CDR2 is SYGVKD. The CDR3 loop spans 13 amino acids. The CDR3 spells CAIRDPGKETQYF. For the CDR3, the DNA is TGTGCCATCAGGGACCCGGGAAAAGAGACCCAGTACTTC.

V usage is TRBV7-9 and J usage is TRBJ2-5; D possibly corresponds to TRBD2 (5 bases). CDR1 and CDR2 (germline): SEHNR, FQNEAQ (reference sequence). This CDR3 spans 15 amino acids. Trimming took 3 bases from V and 3 from J, leaving 14 bases between them. The CDR3 DNA reads TGTGCCAGCAGCTTTTTTGGCGGGCCAGAAGAGACCCAGTACTTC. It is translated as CASSFFGGPEETQYF.

The CDR3 region has the DNA TGTGCCAGCAGTTACCTGACAGACTCCCAGAAAAAACTGTTTTTT. Translated, it gives CASSYLTDSQKKLFF. The rearrangement links TRBV6-5 to TRBJ1-4, with D possibly TRBD1 on 5 matching bases. V lost 2 bases and J 9 bases, leaving 16 bases between the germline ends. From germline, CDR1 is MNHEY and CDR2 SVGAGI. The CDR3 covers 15 residues.